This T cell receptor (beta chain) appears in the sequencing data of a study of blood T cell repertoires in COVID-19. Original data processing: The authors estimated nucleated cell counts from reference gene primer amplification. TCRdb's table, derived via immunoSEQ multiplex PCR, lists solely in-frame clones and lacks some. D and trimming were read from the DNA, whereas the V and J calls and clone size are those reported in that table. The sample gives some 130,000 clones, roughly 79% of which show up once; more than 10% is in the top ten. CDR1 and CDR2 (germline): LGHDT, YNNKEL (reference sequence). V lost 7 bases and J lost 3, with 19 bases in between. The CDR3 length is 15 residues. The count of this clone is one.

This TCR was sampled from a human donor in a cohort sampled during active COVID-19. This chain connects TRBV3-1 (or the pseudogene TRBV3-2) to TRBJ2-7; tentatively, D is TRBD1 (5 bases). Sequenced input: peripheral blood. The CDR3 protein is CASTSGQGRFYEQYF. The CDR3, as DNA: TGTGCCAGCACCTCCGGGCAGGGCAGATTCTACGAGCAGTACTTC.